This T cell receptor (beta chain) was retrieved from a study of blood T cells in healthy people across ages (dated by TCRdb to 2013 to 2016). Regarding the research as a whole: Template switching captured roughly one uniquely barcoded TCR beta cDNA molecule per two T cells in model experiments. The study measured age-related changes in TCR beta repertoire diversity using deep sequencing normalized with unique cDNA molecular identifiers. Donors were grouped into four age groups: young (average 16 years), middle-aged (roughly 38), aged (around 60) and long-lived (about 89). Using the same blood draw, the study looked at two additional independent replicas of 1 million unique cDNA reads for two donors, one aged 18 to 30 and the other aged 80 or older.

Receptors were amplified or captured by 5' RACE. Sequenced using an Illumina HiSeq 2500. A second roughly 7 to 12 cycle PCR used a sample-barcoded 5' primer and a J-beta primer mix. A template-switch 5' adaptor carrying 12 random nucleotides introduced a unique molecular identifier onto each TCR beta cDNA molecule. Each sample yielded at least 2.5 million CDR3-containing paired-end reads. The Mint cDNA synthesis kit, primed by a TRBC-specific oligonucleotide, was used to synthesize first-strand cDNA from all RNA. All cDNA was treated with uracil-DNA glycosylase and then went through a first 18-cycle PCR with the universal primers M1SS and BC2_uni_R. The paper's processing steps were these. For normalization, 1 million high-quality reads, each with a distinct molecular identifier, were randomly selected from each sample. Instead of being binned into consensus sequences, reads with shared molecular identifiers were discarded. CDR3 identification, clonotype clustering and error correction used MiTCR with a Q25 quality threshold and the strictest error-elimination algorithm. A nonparametric unseen species model using Euler transformation provided a lower-bound estimate of total TCR beta diversity. TCRdb took the public reads, trimmed them with fastp at Q25, ran MiXCR for clone calling and kept in-frame beta chains. Records with the same CDR3 protein are collapsed into one entry carrying the most frequent genes and DNA. TCRdb's processing, not the study's, gives the V and J calls here. This sample lists approximately 780,000 distinct CDR3 sequences; roughly 24% were detected once. The ten largest clones take up about 2.9% of the sample.

This clonotype has only a few counts. Its recognized antigen is unknown. No clone much larger than this one lies a single base away; base qualities are absent. The donors were some 39 Caucasian individuals from Russia, aged 6 to 90 years, who were systemically healthy. Each donor gave about 9.8 milliliters of peripheral blood, drawn into EDTA-treated Vacutainer tubes. PBMCs were isolated by Ficoll-Paque density-gradient centrifugation, with at least 6 million obtained per sample. Trizol reagent was used to extract total RNA from PBMCs, with at least 6 micrograms per sample. For every donor, an aliquot of PBMCs went through flow cytometry to measure the percentages of naive CD45RAhigh/CD27high T cells. On the study overall, not on this receptor specifically: Estimates of total diversity based on one million sequenced T cells were regarded as lower bounds and as underestimates. Donor CMV infection status was unknown, potentially confounding age-related changes in expanded clonotypes. Observed TCR beta diversity per million T cells fell roughly linearly with age, and a significant reduction was already apparent by age around 44. A strong correlation was found between observed TCR beta diversity and the percentage of naive T cells measured by flow cytometry. Because profiling used bulk unsorted PBMCs, naive and antigen-experienced compartments could not be compared conclusively. Compared with the aged group, the long-lived group had more naive CD4+ T cells, fewer expanded clones and increased TCR diversity, suggesting age selection.

Another study also made use of these data, one on T cells of mothers and their children. That second report states: Donors were nine systemically healthy Caucasian individuals: three mothers and their six children. cDNA synthesis used all of the extracted RNA, with 1.5 ug of RNA in each 15 ul reaction. In the second PCR, sample barcodes and 2-4 random nucleotides were introduced via the M1S primer. Over 8.5 million TCR beta CDR3 reads came from each mother, compared with about 3.2 million reads from each child. TCR recombination output is similarly shaped by thymic selection in related and unrelated pairs, with a minor effect exerted by inherited differences. Normalized repertoire overlap was always slightly but never significantly higher in related than unrelated mother-child pairs. With a sensitivity of about 100 clones per million clonotypes, no persistent microchimeric T cell clones were detected. In the study, deep NGS was used to compare the TCR beta repertoires of mothers and children, and features distinguishing related mother-child pairs from unrelated individuals were sought. Mothers averaged about 40 +/- 4 years of age and children averaged about 10 +/- 4 years. After adapter ligation was performed with NEBNext reagents, the libraries were sequenced on an Illumina HiSeq 2000 with 100+100 nt paired-end reads. Mother and child libraries were prepared a month apart and sequenced in separate runs to prevent cross-contamination. For each donor, somewhere between 500,000 and 2,000,000 distinct TCR beta clonotypes were identified. Naive TCR beta clonotypes were estimated from low-frequency clonotypes matched to each donor's FACS-determined naive share, without sorting.

This TCR came from a boy aged 5-17 years in good health. Sequenced: blood.

This receptor carries the CDR3 CASSEISGGHTQYF. The DNA sequence reads TGTGCCAGCAGTGAAATTAGCGGGGGCCATACGCAGTATTTT. The receptor chain draws on TRBV2 and TRBJ2-3, with 9 bases matching TRBD2. Here V drops 2 bases and J drops 7 bases, and the junction holds 4 bases not matched to any gene. From the germline V gene, CDR1 is SNHLY and CDR2 is FYNNEI. The CDR3 measures 14 amino acids from cysteine to phenylalanine. Only the CDR3 DNA is retained, 42 bases long and in frame from the first base.